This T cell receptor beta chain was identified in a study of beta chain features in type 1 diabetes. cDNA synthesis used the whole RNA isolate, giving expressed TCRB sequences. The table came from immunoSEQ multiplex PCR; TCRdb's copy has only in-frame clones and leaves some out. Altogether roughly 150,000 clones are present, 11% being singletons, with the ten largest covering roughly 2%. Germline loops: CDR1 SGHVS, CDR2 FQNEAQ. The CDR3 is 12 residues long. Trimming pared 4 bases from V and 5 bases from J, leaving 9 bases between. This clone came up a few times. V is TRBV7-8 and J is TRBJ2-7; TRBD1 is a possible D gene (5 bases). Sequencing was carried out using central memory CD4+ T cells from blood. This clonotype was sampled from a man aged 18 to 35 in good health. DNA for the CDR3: TGTGCCAGCAGCTCACAGACAGACGAGCAGTACTTC. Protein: CASSSQTDEQYF.